This TCR beta chain was captured in a study of OX40 agonist ivuxolimab in advanced cancers. This CDR3 region has 15 residues. Unmatched junction bases numbered 7, after V lost 0 bases and J lost 5 bases. Looked up from germline, CDR1 is LNHDA and CDR2 is SQIVND (reference sequence). TCRdb's copy holds only in-frame clones and misses some; the assay was immunoSEQ multiplex PCR. The sample lists fewer than 20,000 clones, 80% to 90% seen once, with approximately 60% in the top ten. The chain has TRBV19 and TRBJ2-7, with 7 bases matching TRBD1. Here the sequenced sample was CD4+ or CD8+ T cells sorted from blood, taken in a trial of the OX40 agonist ivuxolimab. The TCR was taken from an adult with an advanced solid tumor such as melanoma, head and neck, liver or kidney cancer. This chain's CDR3 is CASSIDLRGFNEQYF. Written as DNA, the CDR3 is TGTGCCAGTAGTATAGATCTCAGGGGGTTCAACGAGCAGTACTTC.